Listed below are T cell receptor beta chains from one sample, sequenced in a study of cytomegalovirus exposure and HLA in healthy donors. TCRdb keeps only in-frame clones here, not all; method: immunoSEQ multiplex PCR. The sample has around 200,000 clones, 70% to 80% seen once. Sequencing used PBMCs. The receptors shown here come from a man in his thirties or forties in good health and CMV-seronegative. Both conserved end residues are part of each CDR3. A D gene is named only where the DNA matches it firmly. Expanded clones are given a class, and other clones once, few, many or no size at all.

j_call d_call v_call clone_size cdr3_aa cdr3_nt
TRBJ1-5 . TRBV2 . CASSDWGGVGNQPQHF TGTGCCAGCAGTGATTGGGGGGGAGTAGGCAATCAGCCCCAGCATTTT
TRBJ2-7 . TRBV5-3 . CARSIGQPLTYEQYF TGTGCCAGAAGCATAGGACAGCCCCTTACCTACGAGCAGTACTTC
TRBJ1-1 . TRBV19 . CASSVETEAFF TGTGCCAGTAGTGTGGAGACTGAAGCTTTCTTT
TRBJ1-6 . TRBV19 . CASSIRDSNSPLHF TGTGCCAGTAGTATAAGGGACTCTAATTCACCCCTCCACTTT
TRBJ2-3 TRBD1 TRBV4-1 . CASSQDGAGGPSTDTQYF TGCGCCAGCAGCCAAGACGGGGCAGGGGGCCCCTCCACAGATACGCAGTATTTT
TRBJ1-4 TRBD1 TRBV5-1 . CASQTGGLGEKLFF TGCGCCAGTCAAACAGGGGGCCTGGGCGAAAAACTGTTTTTT
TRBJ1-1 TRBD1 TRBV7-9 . CASSPDRGAHEAFF TGTGCCAGCAGCCCGGACAGGGGGGCGCATGAAGCTTTCTTT
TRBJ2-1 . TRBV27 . CASSLRRSSYNEQFF TGTGCCAGCAGTTTAAGGAGGAGTTCCTACAATGAGCAGTTCTTC
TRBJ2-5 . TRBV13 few CASSSRQLKETQYF TGTGCCAGCAGCTCACGCCAACTAAAAGAGACCCAGTACTTC
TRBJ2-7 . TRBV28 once CASNPSFGEQYF TGTGCCAGCAACCCGAGTTTCGGCGAGCAGTACTTC
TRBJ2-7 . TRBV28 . CASSGSELGRYEQYF TGTGCCAGCAGTGGGTCCGAGCTAGGTCGCTACGAGCAGTACTTC
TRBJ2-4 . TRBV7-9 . CASSPGLTKNIQYF TGTGCCAGCAGCCCAGGGTTAACCAAAAACATTCAGTACTTC
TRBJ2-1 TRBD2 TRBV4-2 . CASSQGLAGTIYNEQFF TGTGCCAGCAGCCAGGGACTAGCGGGGACTATCTACAATGAGCAGTTCTTC
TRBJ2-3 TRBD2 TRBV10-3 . CAISGGASGSTDTQYF TGTGCCATCAGCGGTGGCGCTAGCGGGAGTACAGATACGCAGTATTTT
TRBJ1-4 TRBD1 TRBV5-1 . CASSLGPGTATEGKLFF TGCGCCAGCAGCTTGGGCCCCGGGACAGCAACCGAAGGAAAACTGTTTTTT
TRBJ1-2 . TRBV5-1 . CASSLEGVTSGGYTF TGCGCCAGCAGCTTGGAGGGTGTAACTTCGGGGGGCTACACCTTC
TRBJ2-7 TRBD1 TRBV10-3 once CAISNPGQGTGEQYF TGTGCCATCAGTAACCCGGGACAGGGGACGGGGGAGCAGTACTTC